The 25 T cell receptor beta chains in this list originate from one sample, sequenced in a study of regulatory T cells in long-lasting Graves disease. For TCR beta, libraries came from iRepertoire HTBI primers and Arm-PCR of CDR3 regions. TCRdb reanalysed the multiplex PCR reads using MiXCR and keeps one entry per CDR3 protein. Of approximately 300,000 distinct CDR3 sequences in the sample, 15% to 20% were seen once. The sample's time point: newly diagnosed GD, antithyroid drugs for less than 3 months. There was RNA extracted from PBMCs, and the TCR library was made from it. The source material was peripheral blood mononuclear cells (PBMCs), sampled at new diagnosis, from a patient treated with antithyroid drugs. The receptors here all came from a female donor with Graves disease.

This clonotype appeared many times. CDR3 region: CASSFFGVRETQYF. The CDR3 DNA follows: TGTGCCAGCAGCTTTTTTGGGGTTCGGGAGACCCAGTACTTC. V and J are TRBV11-3 and TRBJ2-5; the D is unclear. The ends were cut back, 3 bases at V and 5 bases at J, with 13 bases in the middle. Per germline, CDR1 SGHNT and CDR2 YENEEA. The CDR3 runs to 14 residues.

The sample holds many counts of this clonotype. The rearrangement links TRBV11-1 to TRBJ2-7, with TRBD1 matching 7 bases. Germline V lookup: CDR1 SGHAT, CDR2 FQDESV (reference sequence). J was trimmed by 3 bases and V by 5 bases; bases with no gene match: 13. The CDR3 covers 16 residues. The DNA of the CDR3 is TGTGCCAGCAGCGAATCGATTGGACAGGTAGTCTACGAGCAGTACTTC. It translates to CASSESIGQVVYEQYF. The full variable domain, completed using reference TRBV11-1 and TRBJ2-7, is EAEVAQSPRYKITEKSQAVAFWCDPISGHATLYWYRQILGQGPELLVQFQDESVVDDSQLPKDRFSAERLKGVDSTLKIQPAELGDSAMYLCASSESIGQVVYEQYFGPGTRLTVT.

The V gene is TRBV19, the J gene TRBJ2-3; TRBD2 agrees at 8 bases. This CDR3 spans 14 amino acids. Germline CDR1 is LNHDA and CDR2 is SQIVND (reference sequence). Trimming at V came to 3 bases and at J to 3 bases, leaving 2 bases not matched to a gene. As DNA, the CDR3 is TGTGCCAGTAGTATCGGACTAGCTACAGATACGCAGTATTTT. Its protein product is CASSIGLATDTQYF.

In DNA, the CDR3 is TGTGCCAGCACCGAATGGTTGGGGGTGAACACTGAAGCTTTCTTT. Translating gives CASTEWLGVNTEAFF. This sequence joins TRBV7-6 and TRBJ1-1; tentative D call: TRBD1 (5 bases). With 7 bases removed from V and 0 bases from J, the gap between germline ends came to 15 bases. CDR3 length equals 15 residues. Germline V gives CDR1 SGHVS, CDR2 FNYEAQ.

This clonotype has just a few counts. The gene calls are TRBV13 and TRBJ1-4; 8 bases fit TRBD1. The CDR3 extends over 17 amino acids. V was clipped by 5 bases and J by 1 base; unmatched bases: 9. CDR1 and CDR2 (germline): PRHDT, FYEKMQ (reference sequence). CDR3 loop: CASSGRIDRGTNEKLFF. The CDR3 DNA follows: TGTGCCAGCAGCGGCAGGATTGACAGGGGAACTAATGAAAAACTGTTTTTT. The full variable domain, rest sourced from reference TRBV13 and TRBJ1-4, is AAGVIQSPRHLIKEKRETATLKCYPIPRHDTVYWYQQGPGQDPQFLISFYEKMQSDKGSIPDRFSAQQFSDYHSELNMSSLELGDSALYFCASSGRIDRGTNEKLFFGSGTQLSVL.

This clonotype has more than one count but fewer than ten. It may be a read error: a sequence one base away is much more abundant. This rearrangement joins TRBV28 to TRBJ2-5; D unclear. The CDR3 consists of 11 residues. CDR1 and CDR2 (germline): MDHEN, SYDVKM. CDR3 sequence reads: CASSLLETLYF. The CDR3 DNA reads TGTGCCAGCAGTTTGTTAGAGACCCTGTACTTC. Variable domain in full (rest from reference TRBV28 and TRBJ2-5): DVKVTQSSRYLVKRTGEKVFLECVQDMDHENMFWYRQDPGLGLRLIYFSYDVKMKEKGDIPEGYSVSREKKERFSLILESASTNQTSMYLCASSLLETLYFGPGTRLLVL.

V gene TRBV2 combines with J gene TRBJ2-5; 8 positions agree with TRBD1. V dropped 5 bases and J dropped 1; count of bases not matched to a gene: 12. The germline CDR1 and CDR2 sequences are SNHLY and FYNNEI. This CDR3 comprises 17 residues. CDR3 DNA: TGTGCCAGCAGTCAGACTCCGGACAGGGCCGTCCAAGAGACCCAGTACTTC. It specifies CASSQTPDRAVQETQYF.

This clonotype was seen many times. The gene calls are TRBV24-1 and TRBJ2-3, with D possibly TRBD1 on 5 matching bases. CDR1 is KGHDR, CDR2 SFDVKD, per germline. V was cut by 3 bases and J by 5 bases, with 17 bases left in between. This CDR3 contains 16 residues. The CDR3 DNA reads TGTGCCACCAGTGATCGAAGGGGCCCCGAGGAAGATACGCAGTATTTT. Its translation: CATSDRRGPEEDTQYF.

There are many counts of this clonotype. This CDR3 is CASTWPMTQETQYF. The CDR3 DNA reads TGTGCCAGCACCTGGCCCATGACCCAAGAGACCCAGTACTTC. The chain employs TRBV7-9 and TRBJ2-5, with D unresolved. Trimming removed 7 bases at V and 1 base at J, with 13 bases between. CDR1 and CDR2 from the germline V gene are SEHNR and FQNEAQ (reference sequence). The CDR3 runs to 14 residues.

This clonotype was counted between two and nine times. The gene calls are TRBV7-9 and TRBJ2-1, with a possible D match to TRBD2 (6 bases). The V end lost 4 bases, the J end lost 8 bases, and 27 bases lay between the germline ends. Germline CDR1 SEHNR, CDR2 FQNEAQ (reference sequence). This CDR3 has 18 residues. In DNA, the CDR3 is TGTGCCAGCAGCTCCGGTATCGAACCTGGCGGGAAATTCGATGAGCAGTTCTTC. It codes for CASSSGIEPGGKFDEQFF.

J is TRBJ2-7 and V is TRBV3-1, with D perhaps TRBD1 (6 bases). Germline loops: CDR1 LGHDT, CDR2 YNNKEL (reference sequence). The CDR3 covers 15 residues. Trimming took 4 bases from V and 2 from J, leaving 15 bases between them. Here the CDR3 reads CASSREGEKPYEQYF. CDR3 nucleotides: TGTGCCAGCAGCCGCGAGGGGGAAAAACCCTACGAGCAGTACTTC.

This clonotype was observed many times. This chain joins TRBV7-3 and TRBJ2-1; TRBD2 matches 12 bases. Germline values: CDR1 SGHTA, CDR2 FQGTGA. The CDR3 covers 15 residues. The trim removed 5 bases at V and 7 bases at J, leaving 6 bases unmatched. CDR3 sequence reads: CASSQGLAGQNEQFF. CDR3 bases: TGTGCCAGCAGCCAAGGACTAGCGGGACAGAATGAGCAGTTCTTC. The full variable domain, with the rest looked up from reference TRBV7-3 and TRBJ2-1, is GAGVSQTPSNKVTEKGKYVELRCDPISGHTALYWYRQSLGQGPEFLIYFQGTGAADDSGLPNDRFFAVRPEGSVSTLKIQRTERGDSAVYLCASSQGLAGQNEQFFGPGTRLTVL.

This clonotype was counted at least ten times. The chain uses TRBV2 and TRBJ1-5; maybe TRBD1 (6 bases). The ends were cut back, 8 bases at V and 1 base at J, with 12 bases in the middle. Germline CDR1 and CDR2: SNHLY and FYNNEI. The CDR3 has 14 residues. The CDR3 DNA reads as TGTGCCAGCGGTTTTGACAGGAGCAATCAGCCCCAGCATTTT. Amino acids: CASGFDRSNQPQHF.

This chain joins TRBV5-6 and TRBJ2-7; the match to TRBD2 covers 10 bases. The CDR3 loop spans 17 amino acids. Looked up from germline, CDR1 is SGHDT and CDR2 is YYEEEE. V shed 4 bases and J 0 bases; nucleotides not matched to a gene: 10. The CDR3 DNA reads TGTGCCAGCAGCCTACTTGGGCCTAGCGGGAGCTCCTACGAGCAGTACTTC. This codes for CASSLLGPSGSSYEQYF.

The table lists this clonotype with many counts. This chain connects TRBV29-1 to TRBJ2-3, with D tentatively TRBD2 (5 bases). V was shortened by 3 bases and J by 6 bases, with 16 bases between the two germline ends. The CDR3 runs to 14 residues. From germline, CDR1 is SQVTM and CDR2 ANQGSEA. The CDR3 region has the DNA TGCAGCGTTGATCATCGCGCGGGCGGGGATACGCAGTATTTT. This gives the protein CSVDHRAGGDTQYF.

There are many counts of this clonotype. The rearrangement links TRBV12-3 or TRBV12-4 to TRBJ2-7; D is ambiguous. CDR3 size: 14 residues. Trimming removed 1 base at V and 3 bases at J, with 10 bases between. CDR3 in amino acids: CASSLDQLGYEQYF. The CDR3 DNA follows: TGTGCCAGCAGTTTAGACCAGCTCGGCTACGAGCAGTACTTC.

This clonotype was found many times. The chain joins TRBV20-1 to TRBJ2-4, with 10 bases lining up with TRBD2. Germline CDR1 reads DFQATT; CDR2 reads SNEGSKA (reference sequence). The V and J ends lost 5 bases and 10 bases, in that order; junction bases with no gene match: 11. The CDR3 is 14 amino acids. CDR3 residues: CSAPSGGGPRIQYF. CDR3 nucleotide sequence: TGCAGTGCTCCTAGCGGGGGAGGCCCTAGGATTCAGTACTTC.

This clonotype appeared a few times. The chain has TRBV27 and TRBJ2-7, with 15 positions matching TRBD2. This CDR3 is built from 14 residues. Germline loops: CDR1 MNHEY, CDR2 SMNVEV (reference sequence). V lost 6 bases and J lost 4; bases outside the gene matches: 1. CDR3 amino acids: CASRGLAGGYEQYF. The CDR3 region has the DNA TGTGCCAGCAGGGGACTAGCGGGAGGTTACGAGCAGTACTTC.

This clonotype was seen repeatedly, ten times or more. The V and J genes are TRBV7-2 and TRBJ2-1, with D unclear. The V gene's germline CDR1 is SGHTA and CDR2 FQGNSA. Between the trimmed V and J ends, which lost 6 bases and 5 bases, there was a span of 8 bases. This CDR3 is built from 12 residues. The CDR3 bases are TGTGCCAGCAGTGTACAGCACAATGAGCAGTTCTTC. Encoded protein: CASSVQHNEQFF. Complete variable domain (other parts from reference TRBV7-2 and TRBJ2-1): GAGVSQSPSNKVTEKGKDVELRCDPISGHTALYWYRQSLGQGLEFLIYFQGNSAPDKSGLPSDRFSAERTGGSVSTLTIQRTQQEDSAVYLCASSVQHNEQFFGPGTRLTVL.

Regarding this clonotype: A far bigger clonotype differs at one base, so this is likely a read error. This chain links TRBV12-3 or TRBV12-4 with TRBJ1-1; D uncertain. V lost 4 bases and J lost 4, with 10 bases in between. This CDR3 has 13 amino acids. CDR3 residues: CASSYGRSTEAFF. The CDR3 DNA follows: TGTGCCAGCAGTTACGGGCGGTCCACTGAAGCTTTCTTT.

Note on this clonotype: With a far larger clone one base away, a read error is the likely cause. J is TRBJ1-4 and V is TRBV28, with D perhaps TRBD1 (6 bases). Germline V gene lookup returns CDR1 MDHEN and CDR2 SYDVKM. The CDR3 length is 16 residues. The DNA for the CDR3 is TGTGCCAGCAGTCTGACAGGCCCTGGGACTAATGAAAAACTGTCTTTT. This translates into CASSLTGPGTNEKLSF.

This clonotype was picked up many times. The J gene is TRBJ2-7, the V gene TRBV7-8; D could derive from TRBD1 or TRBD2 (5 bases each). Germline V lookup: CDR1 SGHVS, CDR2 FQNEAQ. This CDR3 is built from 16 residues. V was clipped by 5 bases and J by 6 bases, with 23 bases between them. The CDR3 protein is CASSPLYGSGGGEQYF. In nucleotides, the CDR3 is TGTGCCAGCAGCCCCCTGTATGGGAGTGGGGGTGGCGAGCAGTACTTC.

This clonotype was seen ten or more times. The CDR3 spells CASSLSGGEFNYGYTF. The CDR3 coding sequence is TGTGCCAGCAGTTTATCGGGGGGTGAATTTAACTATGGCTACACCTTC. This chain connects TRBV12-3 or TRBV12-4 to TRBJ1-2; TRBD1 is a possible D gene (5 bases). The CDR3 totals 16 residues. V was shortened by 2 bases and J by 1 base, with 14 bases between the two germline ends.

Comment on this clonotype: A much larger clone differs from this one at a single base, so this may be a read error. The CDR3 sequence is CASSERGGEQFF. CDR3 coding DNA: TGTGCCAGCAGTGAAAGAGGGGGCGAGCAGTTCTTC. The J gene is TRBJ2-1, the V gene TRBV11-2; 7 nucleotides line up with TRBD1. V trimming: 6 bases; J trimming: 10 bases; junction bases outside the gene matches: 6. Germline assignment: CDR1 SGHAT and CDR2 FQNNGV. This CDR3 has 12 residues. Variable domain in full (rest from reference TRBV11-2 and TRBJ2-1): EAGVAQSPRYKIIEKRQSVAFWCNPISGHATLYWYQQILGQGPKLLIQFQNNGVVDDSQLPKDRFSAERLKGVDSTLKIQPAKLEDSAVYLCASSERGGEQFFGPGTRLTVL.

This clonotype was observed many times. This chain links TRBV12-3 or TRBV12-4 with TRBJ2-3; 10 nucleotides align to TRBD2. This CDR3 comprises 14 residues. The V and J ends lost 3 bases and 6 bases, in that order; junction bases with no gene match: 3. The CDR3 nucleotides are TGTGCCAGCAGTTTTGGTAGCGGGAGGGATACGCAGTATTTT. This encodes CASSFGSGRDTQYF.